This TCR beta chain was identified during a study of T cells in Graves' hyperthyroidism and ophthalmopathy. Trimming at V came to 2 bases and at J to 1 base, leaving 5 bases not matched to a gene. This CDR3 comprises 16 residues. Germline V gene data show CDR1 as KGHDR and CDR2 as SFDVKD. The source material, RNA transcripts, was used to amplify TCR beta CDR3 regions. The primer set for the first-round RT-PCR of the TCR CDR3 was HTBI. One entry per CDR3 protein results from TCRdb running MiXCR on the multiplex PCR reads. The sample has under 500,000 distinct CDR3 sequences, over 13% seen once; the top ten hold approximately 29%. In its sample, this clonotype was seen many times. Duration under 3 months, a NOSPECS grade of at least 4, and a Clinical Activity Score of at least 3 characterized the ophthalmopathy patients.

Sequenced: blood. The TCR originated in a man in his fifties with Graves' ophthalmopathy. The V gene is TRBV24-1, the J gene TRBJ2-5; the match to TRBD2 covers 8 bases. The CDR3 is CATSDSGGRTQETQYF. For the CDR3, the DNA is TGTGCCACCAGTGATTCTGGCGGGAGGACCCAAGAGACCCAGTACTTC.